One and the same sample provided the 23 T cell receptor beta chains below, sequenced in a study of CD8+CD57+ T cells in acquired aplastic anemia. Genomic DNA constituted the template upon which TCR beta VDJ and CDR3 profiling was performed. TCRdb re-analysed the reads in MiXCR, keeping a single row per CDR3 protein. The sample consists of approximately 470,000 distinct CDR3 sequences, about a third of them appearing once. Only patients with CD8+CD57+ cell expansion on flow cytometry were chosen for sequencing. The sample was sorted CD4+, CD8+, or CD8+CD57+ T cells (not recorded which) from PBMCs. The receptor source for this set is a human donor with aplastic anemia.

About this clonotype: A single base separates this from a much larger clone, so it may be a read error. V and J are TRBV10-3 and TRBJ2-5, with 9 bases lining up with TRBD2. The CDR3 is 17 residues long. Per the germline V gene, CDR1 is ENHRY and CDR2 is SYGVKD. V shed 0 bases, J shed 6 bases, and the junction held 11 bases outside the gene matches. The DNA of the CDR3 is TGTGCCATCAGTGAGTCGAGGAGCGGGGGGCCCACCCAGACCCAGTACTTC. This translates into CAISESRSGGPTQTQYF.

Worth noting for this clonotype: A junction boundary mismatches the germline segment, possibly from a read error. The chain carries TRBV6-1 and TRBJ2-7, with D possibly matching TRBD2 (6 bases). Germline V lookup: CDR1 MNHNS, CDR2 SASEGT. The CDR3 contains 15 residues. This CDR3 is CARSFAGPTSYEQYF. CDR3 coding DNA: TGTGCCCGCAGCTTTGCGGGACCCACCTCCTACGAGCAGTACTTC.

The chain is built from TRBV19 and TRBJ2-2; 7 nucleotides align to TRBD1. CDR1 is LNHDA and CDR2 is SQIVND in the germline V gene (reference sequence). The CDR3 consists of 16 residues. V gave up 3 bases and J gave up 2 bases; unmatched junction bases: 6. DNA of the CDR3: TGTGCCAGTAGTATCAGGACAGGCATAAACACCGGGGAGCTGTTTTTT. It yields the protein CASSIRTGINTGELFF.

The chain employs TRBV25-1 and TRBJ1-2, with a possible D match to TRBD1 (5 bases). Germline V lookup: CDR1 MGHDK, CDR2 SYGVNS. CDR3 length equals 15 residues. V was pared by 5 bases and J by 2 bases, with 15 bases between. DNA for the CDR3: TGTGCCAGCAGTTGGCTGGGGGGGATGAACTATGGCTACACCTTC. This codes for CASSWLGGMNYGYTF.

Concerning this clonotype: Being one base from a much bigger clone, this may be a read error. The chain is built from TRBV20-1 and TRBJ1-2; 7 bases are a match to TRBD1. The germline gives CDR1 DFQATT, CDR2 SNEGSKA (reference sequence). CDR3 length: 13 amino acids. V shed 8 bases and J 4 bases; nucleotides not matched to a gene: 10. The CDR3 DNA reads as TGCAGTACAACCTCGGAGGGGGCCTATGGCTACACCTTC. Protein: CSTTSEGAYGYTF.

The chain uses TRBV11-1 and TRBJ2-1, with TRBD2 identical over 10 bases. Germline CDR1 is SGHAT and CDR2 is FQDESV (reference sequence). The length of the CDR3 is 15 residues. The ends lost 5 bases at V and 8 bases at J; junction bases unmatched: 9. This CDR3 reads CASSRISGGSDEQFF. The CDR3 DNA is TGTGCCAGCAGCCGGATTAGCGGGGGGAGCGATGAGCAGTTCTTC.

This clonotype has more than one count but fewer than ten. This chain joins TRBV20-1 and TRBJ2-1, with D perhaps TRBD1 (7 bases). CDR3 length: 14 residues. Trimming stripped 6 bases from V and 7 bases from J, with 19 bases between. Germline V gene lookup returns CDR1 DFQATT and CDR2 SNEGSKA (reference sequence). Here the CDR3 DNA reads TGCAGTGCCAGGGGGGATAGGGCGCCGAATGAGCAGTTCTTC. Translating gives CSARGDRAPNEQFF.

The V and J genes are TRBV7-2 and TRBJ1-6, with D unclear. This CDR3 spans 15 amino acids. CDR1 and CDR2 (germline): SGHTA, FQGNSA. The V end was cut by 2 bases, the J end by 5 bases, with 10 bases between. The CDR3 DNA reads TGTGCCAGCAGCTTATTCCCGGAGAATAATTCACCCCTCCACTTT. Translation: CASSLFPENNSPLHF.

V and J are TRBV3-1 and TRBJ2-3; D is unclear. In germline, CDR1 is LGHDT, CDR2 YNNKEL (reference sequence). This CDR3 is built from 13 residues. Trimming removed 1 base from V and 3 bases from J, with 5 bases in between. Here the CDR3 reads CASSQVRTDTQYF. CDR3 coding DNA: TGTGCCAGCAGCCAAGTCAGGACAGATACGCAGTATTTT.

This clonotype was picked up a small number of times. The chain links TRBV11-2 to TRBJ2-2; tentatively, D is TRBD2 (5 bases). Looked up from germline, CDR1 is SGHAT and CDR2 is FQNNGV. This CDR3 is 18 amino acids long. V dropped 1 base and J dropped 4 bases, with 19 bases sitting between them. The CDR3 sequence is CASSLVGLGAIFTGELFF. CDR3 bases: TGTGCCAGCAGCTTAGTCGGGTTGGGAGCCATTTTCACCGGGGAGCTGTTTTTT.

This clonotype has a handful of counts. The rearrangement joins TRBV19 to TRBJ1-1, with a weak D call TRBD1 (5 bases). With 10 bases removed from V and 6 bases from J, the gap between germline ends came to 21 bases. The CDR3 is 14 residues long. Germline V gene data show CDR1 as LNHDA and CDR2 as SQIVND (reference sequence). The CDR3 DNA is TGTGCCACCGCAGCGGGGCCTGGAGGATCTGAAGCTTTCTTT. It encodes CATAAGPGGSEAFF.

In this sample, this clonotype turned up many times. The V call is TRBV7-8, the J call TRBJ1-2, with D hard to call. The CDR3 spans 14 residues. Germline CDR1 SGHVS, CDR2 FQNEAQ. Trimming removed 2 bases at V and 6 bases at J, with 13 bases between. In DNA, the CDR3 is TGTGCCAGCAGCTTACGGGAATCAAGCAATGGCTACACCTTC. It codes for CASSLRESSNGYTF.

J is TRBJ2-7 and V is TRBV7-9; 7 positions match TRBD2. Trimming cost V 5 bases and J 5 bases; bases outside gene matches: 12. CDR1 SEHNR and CDR2 FQNEAQ come from the germline V gene (reference sequence). CDR3 size: 15 residues. CDR3: CASSQPTSDSNEQYF. CDR3 sequence (DNA): TGTGCCAGCAGCCAGCCTACTAGCGACTCAAACGAGCAGTACTTC.

A word on this clonotype: Mismatch with germline at one junction end may stem from a read error. This sequence joins TRBV29-1 and TRBJ2-1; D possibly uses TRBD1 or TRBD2 (7 bases each). Per the germline V gene, CDR1 is SQVTM and CDR2 is ANQGSEA. This CDR3 has 18 residues. The chain's CDR3 is CSVERGRGQWSSYDEQFF. CDR3 nucleotides: TGCAGCGTTGAAAGGGGGAGGGGACAGTGGAGCTCCTACGATGAGCAGTTCTTC.

In this sample, this clonotype turned up many times. The chain carries TRBV27 and TRBJ1-3; D unresolved. V lost 5 bases, J lost 0 bases, and 11 bases lay in between. CDR1 and CDR2 from the germline V gene are MNHEY and SMNVEV (reference sequence). The CDR3 runs to 15 residues. The CDR3: CASSLRPSSGNTIYF. As DNA, the CDR3 is TGTGCCAGCAGTCTCCGACCGAGCTCTGGAAACACCATATATTTT.

This chain links TRBV24-1 with TRBJ1-5; 12 nucleotides align to TRBD1. This CDR3 has 16 amino acids. Per germline, CDR1 KGHDR and CDR2 SFDVKD. Trimming at V came to 6 bases and at J to 5 bases, leaving 7 bases not matched to a gene. The CDR3, as DNA: TGTGCCACCAGTACTCCGGGACAGGGGGCACATCAGCCCCAGCATTTT. Translated: CATSTPGQGAHQPQHF.

At least ten counts were recorded for this clonotype. The J gene is TRBJ1-5, the V gene TRBV4-1, with no clear D. Germline V gene sequence: CDR1 MGHRA, CDR2 YSYEKL. V was shortened by 0 bases and J by 3 bases, with 6 bases between the two germline ends. The CDR3 runs 14 residues. The CDR3: CASSQDGPNQPQHF. In DNA, the CDR3 is TGCGCCAGCAGCCAAGATGGCCCCAATCAGCCCCAGCATTTT.

This chain connects TRBV20-1 to TRBJ1-1; no clear D gene. The V gene's germline CDR1 is DFQATT and CDR2 SNEGSKA (reference sequence). V was trimmed by 6 bases and J by 0 bases, leaving 11 bases between them. The CDR3 runs 13 residues. CDR3 in amino acids: CSAAETLNTEAFF. Written as DNA, the CDR3 is TGCAGTGCCGCGGAAACACTGAACACTGAAGCTTTCTTT.

Note on this clonotype: This may arise from a read error, as a much more abundant clone is one base away. V and J are TRBV24-1 and TRBJ2-5, with 9 nucleotides matching TRBD2. The CDR3 is 15 residues long. Germline CDR1 is KGHDR and CDR2 is SFDVKD. The CDR3 nucleotides are TGTGCCATCAGTGACCGACTAGCGGCGCAAGGGACCCAGTACTTC. This encodes CAISDRLAAQGTQYF.

This clonotype was observed many times. The V call is TRBV24-1, the J call TRBJ2-5; D is tentatively TRBD1 or TRBD2 (7 bases each). This CDR3 is 16 amino acids long. In germline, CDR1 is KGHDR, CDR2 SFDVKD. V dropped 4 bases and J dropped 4 bases, with 18 bases sitting between them. The CDR3 DNA is TGTGCCACCAGTGACCCAAGACTAGCAGGGGGAGAGACCCAGTACTTC. This codes for CATSDPRLAGGETQYF.

About this clonotype itself: Given a much more abundant clone one base away, this may be a read error. The chain uses TRBV5-1 and TRBJ1-2; 9 bases match TRBD1. J lost 7 bases, V lost 4 bases, and 5 bases had no gene match. CDR3 length equals 13 residues. Per the germline V gene, CDR1 is SGHRS and CDR2 is YFSETQ. The CDR3 bases are TGCGCCAGCAGCGAGGGACAGGGTAGTGGCTACACCTTC. Its protein is CASSEGQGSGYTF.

This chain joins TRBV4-1 and TRBJ1-5; TRBD1 aligns across 8 bases. Germline values: CDR1 MGHRA, CDR2 YSYEKL. The length of the CDR3 is 16 residues. J lost 6 bases, V lost 1 base, and 8 bases had no gene match. The CDR3 DNA sequence: TGCGCCAGCAGCCAAGGGGGCGGACAGGGTACTCAGCCCCAGCATTTT. This translates into CASSQGGGQGTQPQHF.

This clonotype occurred once. This chain joins TRBV14 and TRBJ1-5, with D possibly being TRBD1 (5 bases). Germline-derived CDR1 and CDR2 are SGHDN and FVKESK. The V end lost 2 bases, the J end lost 7 bases, and 12 bases lay between the germline ends. The CDR3 runs to 14 residues. The CDR3 DNA reads TGTGCCAGCAGCCAAAAGACCTGGGACCAGCCCCAGCATTTT. It encodes CASSQKTWDQPQHF.